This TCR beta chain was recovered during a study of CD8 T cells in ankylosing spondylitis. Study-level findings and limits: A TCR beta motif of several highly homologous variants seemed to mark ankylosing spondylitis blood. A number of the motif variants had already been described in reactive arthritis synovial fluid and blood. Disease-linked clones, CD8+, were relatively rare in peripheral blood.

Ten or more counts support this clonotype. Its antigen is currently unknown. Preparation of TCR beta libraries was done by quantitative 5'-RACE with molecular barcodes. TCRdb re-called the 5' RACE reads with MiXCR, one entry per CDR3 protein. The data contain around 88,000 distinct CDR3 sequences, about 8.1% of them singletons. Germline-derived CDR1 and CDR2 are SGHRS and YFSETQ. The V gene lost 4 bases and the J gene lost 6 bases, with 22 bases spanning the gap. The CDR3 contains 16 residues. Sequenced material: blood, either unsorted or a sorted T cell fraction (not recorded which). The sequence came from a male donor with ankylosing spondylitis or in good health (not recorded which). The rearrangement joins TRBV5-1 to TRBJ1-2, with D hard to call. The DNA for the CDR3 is TGCGCCAGCAGCGCCTACCCGGCGGAGGCCCTTGATGGCTACACCTTC. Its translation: CASSAYPAEALDGYTF.